Shown below are 11 T cell receptor beta chains from a single sample sequenced in a study of T cell repertoires in cytomegalovirus infection. TCRdb reprocessed the reads with MiXCR, giving one entry per CDR3 protein. Here the sample spans roughly 80,000 distinct CDR3 sequences, around 37% being singletons. Their antigen targets remain unknown. Source: CD8+ T cells from cultured PBMCs, taken from culture after CMV antigen stimulation. The receptor source for this set is a human donor in good health (CMV status not recorded). Some clones in this sample may be carry-over from other donors' samples.

V is TRBV11-1 and J is TRBJ2-5; TRBD2 matches at 7 bases. The CDR3 covers 15 residues. CDR1 is SGHAT and CDR2 is FQDESV in the germline V gene (reference sequence). J lost 5 bases, V lost 5 bases, and 11 bases had no gene match. The CDR3 sequence: CASSPVGGVGETQYF. CDR3 DNA: TGTGCCAGCAGCCCGGTGGGAGGGGTTGGGGAGACCCAGTACTTC. The full variable domain, with the rest looked up from reference TRBV11-1 and TRBJ2-5, is EAEVAQSPRYKITEKSQAVAFWCDPISGHATLYWYRQILGQGPELLVQFQDESVVDDSQLPKDRFSAERLKGVDSTLKIQPAELGDSAMYLCASSPVGGVGETQYFGPGTRLLVL.

The chain joins TRBV28 to TRBJ2-2; D gene ambiguous. This CDR3 is built from 12 residues. V gave up 7 bases and J gave up 6 bases, with 9 bases separating them. The germline gives CDR1 MDHEN, CDR2 SYDVKM. CDR3: CASTMPAGELFF. CDR3 coding DNA: TGTGCCAGCACCATGCCAGCCGGGGAGCTGTTTTTT.

This chain connects TRBV20-1 to TRBJ2-1; 7 nucleotides agree with TRBD1. CDR3 length equals 13 residues. Germline V gene sequence: CDR1 DFQATT, CDR2 SNEGSKA (reference sequence). V shed 0 bases and J 7 bases; nucleotides not matched to a gene: 3. The CDR3 loop reads CSARDPTGNEQFF. Written as DNA, the CDR3 is TGCAGTGCTAGAGATCCGACAGGGAATGAGCAGTTCTTC.

This clonotype occurred a few times. The CDR3 DNA reads as TGTGCCAGCAGACCACTAGCGAGCTACAATGAGCAGTTCTTC. Translated, it gives CASRPLASYNEQFF. V gene TRBV28 combines with J gene TRBJ2-1; 7 bases match TRBD2. CDR3 length: 14 amino acids. The V gene's germline CDR1 is MDHEN and CDR2 SYDVKM. The junction had 5 bases not matched to a gene; V was cut back by 6 bases and J by 3 bases.

CDR3 DNA sequence: TGTGCCACCAGTGGGGCAGGCTACGAGCAGTACTTC. It codes for CATSGAGYEQYF. J is TRBJ2-7 and V is TRBV24-1; D is ambiguous. The CDR3 length is 12 residues. The V end lost 5 bases, the J end lost 3 bases, and 7 bases lay between the germline ends. Germline values: CDR1 KGHDR, CDR2 SFDVKD.

This chain links TRBV14 with TRBJ2-1, with 7 bases matching TRBD2. The CDR3 totals 18 residues. Germline CDR1 SGHDN, CDR2 FVKESK. V lost 0 bases, J lost 0 bases, and 8 bases stayed unmatched. CDR3 nucleotide sequence: TGTGCCAGCAGCCAAGAAATATGGCGGGGGAGCTCCTACAATGAGCAGTTCTTC. This codes for CASSQEIWRGSSYNEQFF.

Worth noting for this clonotype: A junction boundary mismatches the germline segment, possibly from a read error. The CDR3 loop reads CASSPHLGGAWETQYF. For the CDR3, the DNA is TGTGCTAGCAGCCCCCATTTGGGGGGGGCGTGGGAGACCCAGTACTTC. The V and J genes are TRBV7-7 and TRBJ2-5; possible D gene TRBD2, 7 bases. This CDR3 region has 16 residues. From germline, CDR1 is SSHAT and CDR2 FNYEAQ (reference sequence).

The sample holds many counts of this clonotype. The V and J genes are TRBV7-8 and TRBJ1-5, with TRBD1 identical over 9 bases. This CDR3 contains 15 residues. CDR1 is SGHVS, CDR2 FQNEAQ, per germline. The V gene end was trimmed by 5 bases and the J gene end by 5 bases; junction bases not matched to a gene: 7. CDR3 in amino acids: CASSPGDRAYQPQHF. The CDR3, as DNA: TGTGCCAGCAGCCCAGGGGACAGGGCCTATCAGCCCCAGCATTTT.

On this clonotype: A much bigger clone sits one base away, suggesting this may be a read error. V gene TRBV7-6 combines with J gene TRBJ2-1; D possibly corresponds to TRBD1 (6 bases). Germline values: CDR1 SGHVS, CDR2 FNYEAQ. The length of the CDR3 is 17 residues. As DNA, the CDR3 is TGTGCCAGCAGCTTAGGAGTAGGGGGATCGGGGTACAATGGGCAGTTCTTC. Translated: CASSLGVGGSGYNGQFF.

The chain links TRBV6-2 or TRBV6-3 to TRBJ2-1; D tentatively reads TRBD1 or TRBD2 (5 bases each). This CDR3 has 15 amino acids. Deletions cut 6 bases from V and 4 bases from J, with 16 bases between. Germline loops: CDR1 MNHEY, CDR2 SVGEGT. The CDR3: CASSSRPGRYNEQFF. The CDR3 DNA reads as TGTGCCAGCAGCTCTCGACCGGGACGGTACAATGAGCAGTTCTTC.

The table lists this clonotype with many counts. The chain joins TRBV28 to TRBJ1-1; no firm D call. Trimming shortened V by 4 bases and J by 2 bases, and 14 bases separated the two germline ends. The length of the CDR3 is 15 residues. Germline V CDR1 and CDR2: MDHEN, SYDVKM. The CDR3 spells CASSSPNTVNTEAFF. The CDR3 coding sequence is TGTGCCAGCAGTTCCCCCAATACAGTAAACACTGAAGCTTTCTTT.